This TCR beta chain was found in a study of CD8 T cells in ankylosing spondylitis. V trimming: 8 bases; J trimming: 7 bases; junction bases outside the gene matches: 7. This CDR3 contains 14 residues. Germline V CDR1 and CDR2: GTSNPN, SVGIG (reference sequence). Library preparation for TCR beta used quantitative 5'-RACE with molecular barcodes. TCRdb ran MiXCR on the 5' RACE reads and lists one entry per CDR3 protein. The sample has roughly 230,000 distinct CDR3 sequences, approximately 20% seen once; the top ten hold under 40%. Study-level findings and limits: Prior literature has documented some motif variants in synovial fluid and blood from reactive arthritis. Characteristic of ankylosing spondylitis blood, it appeared, was a TCR beta motif comprising about eight highly homologous variants. The clones that were linked to disease were reported to be significantly enriched in matched synovial fluid samples from ankylosing spondylitis patients.

This clonotype showed up many times. Its antigen is undetermined. The chain links TRBV30 to TRBJ2-1, with 14 positions matching TRBD2. This sequence was found in a male donor with ankylosing spondylitis or in good health (not recorded which). Material for sequencing was blood, either unsorted or a sorted T cell fraction (not recorded which). CDR3 protein: CASMGLAGVNEQFF. The CDR3 region has the DNA TGTGCCAGCATGGGACTAGCGGGAGTAAATGAGCAGTTCTTC.